This T cell receptor beta chain was captured in a study of control samples from healthy donors and cancer patients. Only one count was recorded for this clone. Assay: immunoSEQ multiplex PCR; the TCRdb copy retains only in-frame clones and omits some. The sample includes 40,000 or so clones, approximately 90% seen only once; the top ten take roughly 22%. Trimming removed 6 bases from V and 1 base from J; junction bases left unmatched: 5. This CDR3 region has 14 residues. Germline-derived CDR1 and CDR2 are SNHLY and FYNNEI. The receptor was derived from a woman aged 40 to 50 with head and neck cancer. The source material was PBMCs. The rearrangement joins TRBV2 to TRBJ2-7, with TRBD1 identical over 8 bases. In DNA, the CDR3 is TGTGCCAGCAGGCTGGACAGGGCGTCCTACGAGCAGTACTTC. This gives the protein CASRLDRASYEQYF. Complete variable domain (other parts from reference TRBV2 and TRBJ2-7): EPEVTQTPSHQVTQMGQEVILRCVPISNHLYFYWYRQILGQKVEFLVSFYNNEISEKSEIFDDQFSVERPDGSNFTLKIRSTKLEDSAMYFCASRLDRASYEQYFGPGTRLTVT.